The rows below give T cell receptor beta chains drawn from one sample of a study of blood T cell repertoires in COVID-19. The assay was immunoSEQ multiplex PCR, and TCRdb's table has in-frame clones only and misses some. The sample lists roughly 330,000 clones, more than 70% occurring once. Sequenced sample: PBMCs or T cells enriched from blood (not recorded which). The origin of the receptors is a woman in her twenties or thirties who had recovered from COVID-19. CDR3s include the opening cysteine and the closing phenylalanine or tryptophan. The D gene is left open where the match is weak. Expanded clones get a size class; other rows say once, few or many, or leave the size out.

D,size,V,J,DNA,CDR3
-,-,TRBV18,TRBJ2-7,TGTGCCAGCTCACCACAGGGGCCCTCGCTGGGGGAGCAGTACTTC,CASSPQGPSLGEQYF
-,-,TRBV28,TRBJ1-5,TGTGCCACCACGACTTTGTTGTCTTCTCAGCCCCAGCATTTT,CATTTLLSSQPQHF
TRBD2,-,TRBV3-1/TRBV3-2,TRBJ2-5,TGTGCCAGCAGCCATAACCCGGGGGGACAAGAGACCCAGTACTTC,CASSHNPGGQETQYF
TRBD2,-,TRBV5-1,TRBJ2-3,TGCGCCAGCGGCCCCGGGGGGGCCGGCACAGATACGCAGTATTTT,CASGPGGAGTDTQYF
-,-,TRBV19,TRBJ1-2,TGTGCCAGTAGTCCGGCAGGGATCTATGGCTACACCTTC,CASSPAGIYGYTF
-,-,TRBV11-2,TRBJ1-6,TGTGCCAGCAGCGAAGACAGCTATAATTCACCCCTCCACTTT,CASSEDSYNSPLHF
-,-,TRBV4-1,TRBJ1-2,TGCGCCAGCAGCCAAAAGGGAATAACGACAGCCGACAATCCCTATGGCTACACCTTC,CASSQKGITTADNPYGYTF
-,-,TRBV7-8,TRBJ1-6,TGTGCCAGCAGCTTACGTGGGGCGGACGGTGTATCACCCCTCCACTTT,CASSLRGADGVSPLHF
TRBD1,few,TRBV19,TRBJ1-5,TGTGCCAGCAGACAGGGGGCAGGCAATCAGCCCCAGCATTTT,CASRQGAGNQPQHF
TRBD1,-,TRBV4-1,TRBJ1-4,TGCGCCAGCGGGGGACAGCCGACTAATGAAAAACTGTTTTTT,CASGGQPTNEKLFF
TRBD2,-,TRBV27,TRBJ2-7,TGTGCCAGCAGGCGGGGGGCATGGTACGAGCAGTACTTC,CASRRGAWYEQYF
TRBD2,-,TRBV3-1/TRBV3-2,TRBJ2-1,TGTGCCAGCCGCCTCGGACTAGCGGGTCAGAAGCAGTTCTTC,CASRLGLAGQKQFF
TRBD2,-,TRBV7-7,TRBJ2-5,TGTGCCAGCAGCTTAGGAGCGGGGGGCCAAGAGACCCAGTACTTC,CASSLGAGGQETQYF
TRBD1,-,TRBV7-9,TRBJ1-1,TGTGCCAGTTACAGGGGGAACACTGAAGCTTTCTTT,CASYRGNTEAFF
TRBD2,once,TRBV28,TRBJ2-1,TGTGCCAGCAGTACAACTAGCGGGGGGAGGGGCAATGAGCAGTTCTTC,CASSTTSGGRGNEQFF
TRBD2,-,TRBV6-5,TRBJ2-7,TGTGCCAGCAGCCGACTAGCGGTGCCCTACGAGCAGTACTTC,CASSRLAVPYEQYF
TRBD2,-,TRBV4-3,TRBJ2-5,TGCGCCAGCAGCCCAGGCGGGGGGGCGCAAGAGACCCAGTACTTC,CASSPGGGAQETQYF
-,-,TRBV7-3,TRBJ2-1,TGTGCCAGCAGCTTAGGGCCCTCCCTCAACAATGAGCAGTTCTTC,CASSLGPSLNNEQFF
-,once,TRBV2,TRBJ2-7,TGTGCCAGCGGTGGGGGGCCCACTAGTACCTACGAGCAGTACTTC,CASGGGPTSTYEQYF
-,once,TRBV5-1,TRBJ1-1,TGCGCCAGCAGCATCACAGGAGTGGAAACTGAAGCTTTCTTT,CASSITGVETEAFF
TRBD1,-,TRBV5-1,TRBJ2-3,TGCGCCAGCAGCCCCCGGGACAGTAGCACAGATACGCAGTATTTT,CASSPRDSSTDTQYF
TRBD2,-,TRBV9,TRBJ2-2,TGTGCCAGCAGCAAAGGACCGGGACTAGCGGGGGGGCGAGACACCGGGGAGCTGTTTTTT,CASSKGPGLAGGRDTGELFF
-,-,TRBV7-9,TRBJ2-6,TGTGCCAGCAGCCAAATTTCTGGGGCCAACGTCCTGACTTTC,CASSQISGANVLTF
TRBD2,-,TRBV5-1,TRBJ2-5,TGCGCCAGCAGCCCTCCTAGGACTAGCGGGGAAGAGACCCAGTACTTC,CASSPPRTSGEETQYF
-,-,TRBV5-1,TRBJ1-2,TGCGCCAGCAGCGGGGACACGCCGGAGGCTAACTATGGCTACACCTTC,CASSGDTPEANYGYTF
-,few,TRBV11-3,TRBJ2-3,TGTGCCAGCAGCAAACCCCGCCCCGTAGCGAATACGCAGTATTTT,CASSKPRPVANTQYF
TRBD2,-,TRBV5-4,TRBJ2-6,TGTGCCAGCAGATCGGGGGGGGGAGGCACGGCCAACGTCCTGACTTTC,CASRSGGGGTANVLTF
-,-,TRBV5-1,TRBJ1-1,TGCGCCAGCAGCTTGTCCATACCCGGCGGGGCTTTCTTT,CASSLSIPGGAFF
-,-,TRBV24-1,TRBJ2-7,TGTGCCACCCCCCAAGGAGACTACGAGCAGTACTTC,CATPQGDYEQYF
-,-,TRBV30,TRBJ2-7,TGTGCCTGGAGTCCGGCCCAGGGGTCCCACGAGCAGTACTTC,CAWSPAQGSHEQYF
-,-,TRBV11-2,TRBJ1-1,TGTGCCAGCAGTCTTACCTTGGCGGGGGCTAGTGAAGCTTTCTTT,CASSLTLAGASEAFF
TRBD1,-,TRBV5-6,TRBJ1-3,TGTGCCAGCAGCTCAGATTGGACAGGGGGAGGAAACACCATATATTTT,CASSSDWTGGGNTIYF
TRBD1,-,TRBV25-1,TRBJ2-7,TGTGCCAGCAGGACAGGGATCGAGCAGTACTTC,CASRTGIEQYF
-,-,TRBV7-9,TRBJ2-7,TGTGCCAGCAGCTTACCTCGGGTATCCTACGAGCAGTACTTC,CASSLPRVSYEQYF
TRBD1,-,TRBV19,TRBJ1-6,TGTGCCAGTAGTCTACAGGGGGCTAATTCACCCCTCCACTTT,CASSLQGANSPLHF
-,-,TRBV5-4,TRBJ2-3,TGTGCCAGCAGCCCGCGGGGTAGCACAGATACGCAGTATTTT,CASSPRGSTDTQYF
TRBD2,-,TRBV7-9,TRBJ2-7,TGTGCCAGCAGCTGGAGCGGGGGGTTTTACGAGCAGTACTTC,CASSWSGGFYEQYF